Shown below are 3 T cell receptor beta chains from a single sample sequenced in a study of T cell repertoires in cytomegalovirus infection. One entry per CDR3 protein, called by TCRdb with MiXCR from the reads. Seen here are about 920,000 distinct CDR3 sequences, roughly 30% observed once, and the top ten hold roughly 13%. Their antigens are not known. Source: cultured CD8+ T cells from PBMCs, taken from culture after CMV antigen stimulation. Receptors originate from a human donor in good health (CMV status not recorded). Some clones in this sample may be carry-over from other donors' samples.

This chain links TRBV12-3 or TRBV12-4 with TRBJ2-3; TRBD1 is a possible D gene (6 bases). Between the trimmed V and J ends, which lost 4 bases and 2 bases, there was a span of 10 bases. There are 14 residues in the CDR3. CDR3 in amino acids: CASSSTGTTDTQYF. The CDR3 DNA is TGTGCCAGCAGTTCGACAGGTACCACAGATACGCAGTATTTT.

The chain joins TRBV6-6 to TRBJ2-7; D is ambiguous. The CDR3 contains 13 residues. CDR1 is MNHNY, CDR2 SVGAGI, per germline (reference sequence). V was pared by 5 bases and J by 2 bases, with 10 bases between. The CDR3, as DNA: TGTGCCAGCAGTCCGCAGTTCCCCTACGAGCAGTACTTC. Encoded protein: CASSPQFPYEQYF.

The chain employs TRBV10-3 and TRBJ1-3; weak D call: TRBD1 (6 bases). Per germline, CDR1 ENHRY and CDR2 SYGVKD. The CDR3 sequence is 14 residues long. V lost 7 bases and J lost 0, with 10 bases in between. The DNA of the CDR3 is TGTGCCATCACTCGGACAGACTCTGGAAACACCATATATTTT. Translating gives CAITRTDSGNTIYF.